This is a list of T cell receptor beta chains from one sample in a study of T cell changes during pregnancy in multiple sclerosis. Sequenced by immunoSEQ multiplex PCR; TCRdb stores in-frame clones only, minus some. The table shows some 54,000 clones, with 90% to 95% occurring only once. Sequences were derived from peripheral blood, sampled after pregnancy. Every receptor here comes from a female donor with multiple sclerosis, enrolled in a pregnancy study. CDR3s include the opening cysteine and the closing phenylalanine or tryptophan. Each record gives: J gene, V gene, CDR3 protein.

TRBJ2-7 TRBV7-2 CASSPTRSFYEQYF
TRBJ2-7 TRBV5-1 CASSFGQSYEQYF
TRBJ2-1 TRBV11-2 CASRPGTSGYNEQFF
TRBJ2-3 TRBV7-8 CASSLVGRGRADTQYF
TRBJ1-5 TRBV19 CASSPDGTGNNQPQHF
TRBJ2-5 TRBV4-2 CASSQDRLAAQETQYF
TRBJ1-2 TRBV19 CASSPRDRQTYGYTF
TRBJ2-2 TRBV29-1 CSVLAGEFGTGELFF
TRBJ1-5 TRBV5-8 CASSLEAGTANQPQHF
TRBJ1-3 TRBV19 CASSIPTGTGNTIYF
TRBJ2-1 TRBV28 CASHRGPNEQFF
TRBJ2-7 TRBV7-2 CASSLTWQAYEQYF
TRBJ2-7 TRBV7-2 CASSPSGYYEQYF
TRBJ2-7 TRBV6-6 CASSWRPSYEQYF
TRBJ2-5 TRBV11-2 CASSLGTSAIETQYF
TRBJ2-1 TRBV19 CASSIQTYNEQFF
TRBJ2-2 TRBV7-2 CASSEEGGSGGELFF
TRBJ2-5 TRBV20-1 CSARRQETQYF
TRBJ2-3 TRBV11-1 CASSLGLAASDTQYF
TRBJ2-7 TRBV28 CASRGTGRSYEQYF
TRBJ2-3 TRBV7-7 CASSLGGLATDTQYF
TRBJ1-2 TRBV5-1 CASSPEGGAGYTF
TRBJ2-3 TRBV7-2 CASSQQGSDTQYF
TRBJ2-3 TRBV11-2 CASSSRDTSTDTQYF
TRBJ1-5 TRBV7-9 CASSSRDTQPQHF
TRBJ2-7 TRBV6-6 CASGPSGRSYEQYF
TRBJ2-1 TRBV5-5 CASSETSGRDEQFF
TRBJ2-3 TRBV5-4 CASSHGQGSTDTQYF
TRBJ1-1 TRBV9 CASSAYRGKAFF
TRBJ1-2 TRBV6-5 CASSYSRQGLNGYTF